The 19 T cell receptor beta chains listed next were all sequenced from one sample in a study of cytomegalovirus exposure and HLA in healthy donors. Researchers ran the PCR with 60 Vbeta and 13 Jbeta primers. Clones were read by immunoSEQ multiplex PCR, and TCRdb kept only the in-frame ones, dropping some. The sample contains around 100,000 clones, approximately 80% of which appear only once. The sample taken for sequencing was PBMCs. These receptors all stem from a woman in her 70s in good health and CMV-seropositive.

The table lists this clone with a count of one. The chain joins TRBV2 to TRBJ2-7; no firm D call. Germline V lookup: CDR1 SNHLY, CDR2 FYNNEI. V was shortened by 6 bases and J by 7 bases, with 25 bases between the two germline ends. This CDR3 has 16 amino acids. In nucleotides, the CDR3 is TGTGCCAGCAGCACTACCTTGGTAATAGGCCTGAGGGAGCAGTACTTC. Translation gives CASSTTLVIGLREQYF.

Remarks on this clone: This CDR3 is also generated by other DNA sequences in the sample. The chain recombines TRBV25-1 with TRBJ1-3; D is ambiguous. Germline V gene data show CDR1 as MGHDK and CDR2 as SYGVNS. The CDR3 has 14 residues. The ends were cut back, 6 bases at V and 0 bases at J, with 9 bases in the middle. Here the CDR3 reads CASSDSSSGNTIYF. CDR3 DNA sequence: TGTGCCAGCAGCGATTCCAGCTCTGGAAACACCATATATTTT.

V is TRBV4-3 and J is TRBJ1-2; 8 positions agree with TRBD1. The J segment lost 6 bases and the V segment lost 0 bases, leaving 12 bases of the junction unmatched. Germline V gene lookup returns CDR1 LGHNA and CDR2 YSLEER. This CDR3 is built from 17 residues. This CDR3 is CASSQELTTGGGDGYTF. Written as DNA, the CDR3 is TGCGCCAGCAGCCAAGAGCTTACTACAGGGGGAGGTGATGGCTACACCTTC.

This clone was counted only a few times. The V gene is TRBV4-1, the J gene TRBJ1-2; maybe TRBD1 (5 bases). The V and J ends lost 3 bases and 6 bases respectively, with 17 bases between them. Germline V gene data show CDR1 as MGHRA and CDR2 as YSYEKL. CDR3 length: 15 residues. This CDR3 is CASSHSAGYFDGYTF. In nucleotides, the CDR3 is TGCGCCAGCAGCCATTCCGCAGGGTACTTTGATGGCTACACCTTC.

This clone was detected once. CDR3 bases: TGTGCCAGCAGCTCCCGAGGCGGGAGCACAGATACGCAGTATTTT. It yields the protein CASSSRGGSTDTQYF. V usage is TRBV7-2 and J usage is TRBJ2-3, with TRBD2 as a possible D gene (5 bases). This CDR3 has 15 amino acids. In germline, CDR1 is SGHTA, CDR2 FQGNSA. Trimming left V 4 bases short and J 0 bases short, with 11 bases between.

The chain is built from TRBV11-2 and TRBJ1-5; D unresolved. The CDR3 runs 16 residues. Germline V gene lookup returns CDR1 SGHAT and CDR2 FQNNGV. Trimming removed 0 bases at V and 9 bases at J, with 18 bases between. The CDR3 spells CASSLDRSSLPRPQHF. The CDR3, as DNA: TGTGCCAGCAGCTTAGATCGTTCCTCCCTCCCCCGGCCCCAGCATTTT.

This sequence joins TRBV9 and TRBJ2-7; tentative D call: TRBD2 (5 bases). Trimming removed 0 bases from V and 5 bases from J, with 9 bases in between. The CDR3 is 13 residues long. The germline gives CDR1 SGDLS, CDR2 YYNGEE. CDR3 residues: CASSVAVRDEQYF. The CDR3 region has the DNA TGTGCCAGCAGCGTAGCTGTGCGGGACGAGCAGTACTTC.

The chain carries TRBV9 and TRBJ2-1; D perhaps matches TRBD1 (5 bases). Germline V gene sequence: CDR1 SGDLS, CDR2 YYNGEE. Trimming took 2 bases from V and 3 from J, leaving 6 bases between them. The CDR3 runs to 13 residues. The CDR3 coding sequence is TGTGCCAGCAGCGTGACAGACTACAATGAGCAGTTCTTC. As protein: CASSVTDYNEQFF. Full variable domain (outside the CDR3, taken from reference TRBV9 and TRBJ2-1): DSGVTQTPKHLITATGQRVTLRCSPRSGDLSVYWYQQSLDQGLQFLIQYYNGEERAKGNILERFSAQQFPDLHSELNLSSLELGDSALYFCASSVTDYNEQFFGPGTRLTVL.

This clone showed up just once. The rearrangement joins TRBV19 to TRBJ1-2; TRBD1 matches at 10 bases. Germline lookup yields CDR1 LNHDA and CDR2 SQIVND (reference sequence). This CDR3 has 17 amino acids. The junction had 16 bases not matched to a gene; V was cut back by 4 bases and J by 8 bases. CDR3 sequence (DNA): TGTGCCAGTAGTAAACTACCGGGACAGGGGTTCTTGGGCGGCTACACCTTC. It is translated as CASSKLPGQGFLGGYTF.

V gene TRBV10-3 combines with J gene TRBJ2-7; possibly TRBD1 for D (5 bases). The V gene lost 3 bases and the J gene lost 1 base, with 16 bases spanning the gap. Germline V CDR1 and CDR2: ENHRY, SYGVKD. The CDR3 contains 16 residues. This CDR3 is CAISDRQPNLSYEQYF. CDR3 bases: TGTGCCATCAGTGACCGACAGCCTAACTTATCCTACGAGCAGTACTTC.

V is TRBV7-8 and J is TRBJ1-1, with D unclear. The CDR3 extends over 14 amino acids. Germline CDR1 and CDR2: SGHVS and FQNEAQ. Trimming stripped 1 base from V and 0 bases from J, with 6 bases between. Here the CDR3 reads CASSLVNLNTEAFF. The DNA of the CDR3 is TGTGCCAGCAGCTTAGTTAATCTGAACACTGAAGCTTTCTTT.

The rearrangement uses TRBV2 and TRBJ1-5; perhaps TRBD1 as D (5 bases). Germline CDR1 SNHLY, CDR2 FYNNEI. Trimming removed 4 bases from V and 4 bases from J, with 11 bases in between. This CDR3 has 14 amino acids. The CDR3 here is CASSGGGVNQPQHF. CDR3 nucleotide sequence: TGTGCCAGCAGTGGAGGAGGGGTGAATCAGCCCCAGCATTTT.

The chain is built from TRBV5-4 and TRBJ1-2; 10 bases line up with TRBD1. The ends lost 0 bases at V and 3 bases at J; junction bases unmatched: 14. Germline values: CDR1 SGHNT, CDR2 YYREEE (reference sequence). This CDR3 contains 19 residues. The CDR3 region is CASSLDLEGQGLSDYGYTF. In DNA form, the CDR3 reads TGTGCCAGCAGCTTGGACCTCGAGGGACAGGGGTTATCGGACTATGGCTACACCTTC.

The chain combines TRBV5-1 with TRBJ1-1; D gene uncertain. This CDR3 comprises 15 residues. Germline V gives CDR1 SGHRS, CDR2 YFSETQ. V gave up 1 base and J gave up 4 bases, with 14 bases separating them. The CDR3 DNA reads TGCGCCAGCAGCTTGCCCTCCCAAAGCCTCACTGAAGCTTTCTTT. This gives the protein CASSLPSQSLTEAFF.

CDR3 nucleotides: TGTGCCAGCTCACCCAGGACAGGGGGCTCCGTTACTGAAGCTTTCTTT. Its protein is CASSPRTGGSVTEAFF. The rearrangement joins TRBV18 to TRBJ1-1; TRBD1 matches at 11 bases. Germline V CDR1 and CDR2: KGHSH, LQKENI. The junction had 8 bases not matched to a gene; V was cut back by 3 bases and J by 5 bases. This CDR3 is 16 amino acids long.

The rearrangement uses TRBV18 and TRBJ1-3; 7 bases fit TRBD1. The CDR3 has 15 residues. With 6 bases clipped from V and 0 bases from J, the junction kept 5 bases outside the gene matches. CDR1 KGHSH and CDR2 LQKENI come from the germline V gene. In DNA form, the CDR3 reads TGTGCCAGCTCCACAGGGGCCCCCTCTGGAAACACCATATATTTT. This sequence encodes CASSTGAPSGNTIYF. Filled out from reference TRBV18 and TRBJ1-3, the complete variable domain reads NAGVMQNPRHLVRRRGQEARLRCSPMKGHSHVYWYRQLPEEGLKFMVYLQKENIIDESGMPKERFSAEFPKEGPSILRIQQVVRGDSAAYFCASSTGAPSGNTIYFGEGSWLTVV.

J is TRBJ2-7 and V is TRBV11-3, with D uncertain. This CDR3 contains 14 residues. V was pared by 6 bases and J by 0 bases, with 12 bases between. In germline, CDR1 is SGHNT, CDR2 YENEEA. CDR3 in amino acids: CASSRGRSSYEQYF. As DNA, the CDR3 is TGTGCCAGCAGTCGTGGGCGAAGCTCCTACGAGCAGTACTTC.

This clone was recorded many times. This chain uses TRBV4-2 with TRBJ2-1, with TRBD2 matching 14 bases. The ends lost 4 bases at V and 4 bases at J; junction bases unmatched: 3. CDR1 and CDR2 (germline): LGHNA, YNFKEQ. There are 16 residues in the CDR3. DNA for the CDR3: TGTGCCAGCAGCCTGGGGACTAGCGGGGGTTACAATGAGCAGTTCTTC. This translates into CASSLGTSGGYNEQFF.

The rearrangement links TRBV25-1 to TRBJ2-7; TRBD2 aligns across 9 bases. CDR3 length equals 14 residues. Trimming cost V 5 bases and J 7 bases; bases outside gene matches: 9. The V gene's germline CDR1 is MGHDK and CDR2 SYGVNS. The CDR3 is CASSLAGARREQYF. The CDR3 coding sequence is TGTGCCAGCAGTTTAGCGGGAGCAAGGAGGGAGCAGTACTTC.